The 22 T cell receptor beta chains below come from one sample, sequenced in a study of shared clonotypes between healthy human individuals. In the naive CD8 group, cells lacked CD45RO and were positively selected for CCR7, so terminally differentiated effector memory CD45RA+ cells were left out. TCRdb's table, derived via immunoSEQ multiplex PCR, lists solely in-frame clones and lacks some. Of roughly 2 million clones detected, roughly 95% appear once; the ten largest clones hold 1.1%. The specimen was naive CD8+ T cells sorted from blood. These receptors were taken from a young man in good health.

J is TRBJ2-1 and V is TRBV5-1; TRBD2 matches at 7 bases. Looked up from germline, CDR1 is SGHRS and CDR2 is YFSETQ. CDR3 length equals 15 residues. J was trimmed by 0 bases and V by 1 base; bases with no gene match: 1. The DNA for the CDR3 is TGCGCCAGCAGCTTGCTAGCGGACTCCTACAATGAGCAGTTCTTC. Its protein product is CASSLLADSYNEQFF.

CDR3: CASTPVDGNSPLHF. The DNA of the CDR3 is TGTGCCAGTACCCCGGTTGACGGTAATTCACCCCTCCACTTT. V gene TRBV19 combines with J gene TRBJ1-6; D remains unclear. The germline CDR1 and CDR2 sequences are LNHDA and SQIVND (reference sequence). The CDR3 spans 14 residues. The V end was cut by 7 bases, the J end by 6 bases, with 13 bases between.

The J gene is TRBJ2-2, the V gene TRBV7-8, with 8 bases aligning to TRBD1. From germline, CDR1 is SGHVS and CDR2 FQNEAQ. The CDR3 loop spans 16 amino acids. V lost 1 base to trimming and J lost 5 bases; unmatched junction nucleotides: 6. CDR3 residues: CASSLDPTGGTGELFF. DNA for the CDR3: TGTGCCAGCAGCTTAGACCCCACAGGGGGTACCGGGGAGCTGTTTTTT. Combining the CDR3 with reference TRBV7-8 and TRBJ2-2 gives the whole variable domain GAGVSQSPRYKVAKRGQDVALRCDPISGHVSLFWYQQALGQGPEFLTYFQNEAQLDKSGLPSDRFFAERPEGSVSTLKIQRTQQEDSAVYLCASSLDPTGGTGELFFGEGSRLTVL.

V is TRBV5-6 and J is TRBJ2-5; no clear D gene. CDR1 and CDR2 (germline): SGHDT, YYEEEE. With 1 base removed from V and 5 bases from J, the gap between germline ends came to 12 bases. The CDR3 runs 14 residues. CDR3 region: CASSLRRFGETQYF. The CDR3 region has the DNA TGTGCCAGCAGCTTGAGACGGTTCGGTGAGACCCAGTACTTC.

The chain couples TRBV7-9 to TRBJ2-5, with 11 bases lining up with TRBD2. CDR1 is SEHNR and CDR2 is FQNEAQ in the germline V gene (reference sequence). J gave up 3 bases and V 8 bases, and 2 bases lay outside the gene matches. CDR3 length: 13 residues. CDR3 protein: CASWGLAEETQYF. The DNA of the CDR3 is TGTGCCAGCTGGGGACTAGCGGAAGAGACCCAGTACTTC.

V is TRBV19 and J is TRBJ1-1; 8 bases are a match to TRBD1. The CDR3 has 14 residues. Trimming removed 5 bases from V and 5 bases from J; junction bases left unmatched: 7. Germline values: CDR1 LNHDA, CDR2 SQIVND (reference sequence). Here the CDR3 DNA reads TGTGCCAGTAGTCCAAGGACAGGGCGGACTGAAGCTTTCTTT. Its protein is CASSPRTGRTEAFF.

This clone was detected only a few times. The chain joins TRBV10-3 to TRBJ2-7, with D hard to call. This CDR3 has 12 residues. Trimming pared 10 bases from V and 0 bases from J, leaving 10 bases between. Germline CDR1 reads ENHRY; CDR2 reads SYGVKD. The CDR3 protein is CATWRGSYEQYF. CDR3 in DNA: TGTGCCACCTGGCGTGGCTCCTACGAGCAGTACTTC.

The chain is built from TRBV5-1 and TRBJ1-1; tentative D call: TRBD1 (5 bases). The V gene's germline CDR1 is SGHRS and CDR2 YFSETQ. Deletions cut 0 bases from V and 1 base from J, with 10 bases between. This CDR3 comprises 15 residues. The CDR3 loop is CASSLAGLANTEAFF. Here the CDR3 DNA reads TGCGCCAGCAGCTTGGCGGGGCTGGCGAACACTGAAGCTTTCTTT.

A remark on this clone: The sample contains more than one DNA sequence encoding this CDR3. V usage is TRBV5-6 and J usage is TRBJ2-7, with unresolved D. The germline CDR1 and CDR2 sequences are SGHDT and YYEEEE. Between the trimmed V and J ends, which lost 0 bases and 6 bases, there was a span of 7 bases. The CDR3 extends over 12 amino acids. The CDR3 loop is CASSLGRGEQYF. As DNA, the CDR3 is TGTGCCAGCAGCTTGGGTCGCGGCGAGCAGTACTTC.

V usage is TRBV4-1 and J usage is TRBJ2-7; no clear D. This CDR3 region has 14 residues. Deletions cut 1 base from V and 4 bases from J, with 11 bases between. Germline CDR1 is MGHRA and CDR2 is YSYEKL. CDR3 protein: CASSQVGEAYEQYF. The DNA of the CDR3 is TGCGCCAGCAGCCAAGTAGGCGAAGCTTACGAGCAGTACTTC.

This clone was counted a single time. This sequence joins TRBV30 and TRBJ2-1; 13 bases are shared with TRBD2. The V gene end was trimmed by 3 bases and the J gene end by 7 bases; junction bases not matched to a gene: 6. The germline V gene encodes CDR1 GTSNPN and CDR2 SVGIG (reference sequence). The CDR3 length is 15 residues. CDR3 region: CAWSPGTSGMNEQFF. The CDR3 DNA reads as TGTGCCTGGAGCCCCGGGACTAGCGGGATGAATGAGCAGTTCTTC.

The V gene is TRBV7-2, the J gene TRBJ2-7; no clear D. Germline loops: CDR1 SGHTA, CDR2 FQGNSA. The CDR3 consists of 13 residues. V was pared by 1 base and J by 2 bases, with 6 bases between. The CDR3 loop is CASSLEGAYEQYF. In DNA form, the CDR3 reads TGTGCCAGCAGCTTAGAGGGCGCCTACGAGCAGTACTTC.

The V call is TRBV15, the J call TRBJ1-1, with D possibly TRBD1 on 5 matching bases. CDR1 and CDR2 from the germline V gene are LNHNV and YYDKDF (reference sequence). Trimming removed 0 bases from V and 3 bases from J, with 11 bases in between. This CDR3 spans 15 amino acids. CDR3 residues: CATSRDGAQDTEAFF. CDR3 coding DNA: TGTGCCACCAGCAGAGATGGGGCTCAGGACACTGAAGCTTTCTTT. The entire variable domain, with the rest obtained from reference TRBV15 and TRBJ1-1, is as follows: DAMVIQNPRYQVTQFGKPVTLSCSQTLNHNVMYWYQQKSSQAPKLLFHYYDKDFNNEADTPDNFQSRRPNTSFCFLDIRSPGLGDTAMYLCATSRDGAQDTEAFFGQGTRLTVV.

This clone was seen once. V gene TRBV7-9 combines with J gene TRBJ2-2; D gene ambiguous. Trimming stripped 0 bases from V and 1 base from J, with 9 bases between. CDR1 is SEHNR, CDR2 FQNEAQ, per germline (reference sequence). This CDR3 spans 16 amino acids. The CDR3 DNA reads TGTGCCAGCAGCTTAGCGATCCAGCTGAACACCGGGGAGCTGTTTTTT. The encoded protein is CASSLAIQLNTGELFF.

The J gene is TRBJ2-3, the V gene TRBV6-6, with D unresolved. V was shortened by 6 bases and J by 0 bases, with 10 bases between the two germline ends. The CDR3 extends over 14 amino acids. Per germline, CDR1 MNHNY and CDR2 SVGAGI (reference sequence). The CDR3 region has the DNA TGTGCCAGCAGCTATCTTGGAAGCACAGATACGCAGTATTTT. Its translation is CASSYLGSTDTQYF.

The chain employs TRBV4-1 and TRBJ1-2; TRBD1 is a possible D gene (6 bases). This CDR3 has 18 residues. V was trimmed by 1 base and J by 0 bases, leaving 18 bases between them. Germline V gene sequence: CDR1 MGHRA, CDR2 YSYEKL. The DNA for the CDR3 is TGCGCCAGCAGCCAAGTTGACCACCGGACAGCGTCTAACTATGGCTACACCTTC. Encoded protein: CASSQVDHRTASNYGYTF.

Details on this clone: Other nucleotide sequences in the sample specify the same CDR3. The chain is built from TRBV4-3 and TRBJ2-1; a possible D gene is TRBD1 (6 bases). The CDR3 runs 14 residues. Germline V lookup: CDR1 LGHNA, CDR2 YSLEER. With 0 bases removed from V and 5 bases from J, the gap between germline ends came to 8 bases. The CDR3 reads CASSQDSGDNEQFF. For the CDR3, the DNA is TGCGCCAGCAGCCAAGATTCAGGGGACAATGAGCAGTTCTTC.

V gene TRBV10-3 combines with J gene TRBJ2-1; tentative D call: TRBD2 (6 bases). The CDR3 is 12 residues long. V was cut by 2 bases and J by 14 bases, with 13 bases left in between. Germline CDR1 and CDR2: ENHRY and SYGVKD. The CDR3 reads CAISEGGDVEFF. CDR3 in DNA: TGTGCCATCAGTGAGGGAGGGGACGTAGAGTTCTTC.

CDR3 amino acids: CASSSNLGTEAFF. CDR3 DNA: TGTGCCAGCAGCTCTAACTTGGGGACTGAAGCTTTCTTT. V and J are TRBV7-2 and TRBJ1-1; D gene unclear. V was clipped by 4 bases and J by 5 bases, with 11 bases between them. Germline lookup yields CDR1 SGHTA and CDR2 FQGNSA. CDR3 length equals 13 residues.

This clone came up once. Other DNA sequences in this specimen translate into the identical CDR3. This chain uses TRBV9 with TRBJ2-5, with no clear D. The CDR3 is 14 amino acids. Germline V gives CDR1 SGDLS, CDR2 YYNGEE. V shed 0 bases and J shed 4 bases, with 10 bases lying between them. The CDR3 bases are TGTGCCAGCAGCGTAGGGGGTTCGCGAGAGACCCAGTACTTC. Amino acid sequence: CASSVGGSRETQYF. Full variable domain (rest looked up from reference TRBV9 and TRBJ2-5): DSGVTQTPKHLITATGQRVTLRCSPRSGDLSVYWYQQSLDQGLQFLIQYYNGEERAKGNILERFSAQQFPDLHSELNLSSLELGDSALYFCASSVGGSRETQYFGPGTRLLVL.

Of note for this clone: The identical CDR3 is also encoded by other nucleotide sequences in the sample. V usage is TRBV4-3 and J usage is TRBJ1-5; D is undetermined. CDR3 length: 15 residues. The V and J ends lost 1 base and 2 bases respectively, with 9 bases between them. Germline assignment: CDR1 LGHNA and CDR2 YSLEER. CDR3 sequence: CASSQVYGGNQPQHF. The DNA of the CDR3 is TGCGCCAGCAGCCAAGTTTACGGAGGCAATCAGCCCCAGCATTTT.

The chain joins TRBV29-1 to TRBJ1-4; D not certain. The CDR3 sequence is 13 residues long. V lost 1 base and J lost 5, with 8 bases in between. Per germline, CDR1 SQVTM and CDR2 ANQGSEA. The CDR3: CSVEVPRNEKLFF. CDR3 DNA sequence: TGCAGCGTTGAAGTACCTAGAAATGAAAAACTGTTTTTT.